One and the same sample provided the 27 T cell receptor beta chains below, sequenced in a study of CD8 T cells in ankylosing spondylitis. TCRdb reprocessed the 5' RACE reads with MiXCR, giving one entry per CDR3 protein. The sample has about 240,000 distinct CDR3 sequences, around 10% seen once. Sequenced: blood, either unsorted or a sorted T cell fraction (not recorded which). These receptors all come from a male donor with ankylosing spondylitis or in good health (not recorded which).

This clonotype was seen many times. V is TRBV11-2 and J is TRBJ1-2; a possible D gene is TRBD1 (5 bases). This CDR3 is built from 14 residues. V lost 1 base, J lost 6 bases, and 12 bases lay in between. CDR1 and CDR2 from the germline V gene are SGHAT and FQNNGV. CDR3 protein: CASSLAGREHGYTF. CDR3 sequence (DNA): TGTGCCAGCAGCTTAGCGGGCAGGGAGCATGGCTACACCTTC.

The chain uses TRBV5-1 and TRBJ2-7; perhaps D is TRBD1 or TRBD2 (6 bases each). CDR1 is SGHRS and CDR2 is YFSETQ in the germline V gene. V lost 7 bases, J lost 6 bases, and 23 bases lay in between. CDR3 size: 15 residues. As DNA, the CDR3 is TGCGCCAGCGCCGATCCCGGGGGCTACACGGTCGAGCAGTACTTC. Translation: CASADPGGYTVEQYF.

This clonotype has ten or more counts. The DNA for the CDR3 is TGTGCCACCAGCAGAGAATATACGGGGGCGGAAGGCTACACCTTC. This codes for CATSREYTGAEGYTF. The chain uses TRBV15 and TRBJ1-2; possible D gene TRBD1, 6 bases. The CDR3 is 15 residues long. V was shortened by 0 bases and J by 8 bases, with 16 bases between the two germline ends. Per the germline V gene, CDR1 is LNHNV and CDR2 is YYDKDF (reference sequence).

This clonotype was counted between two and nine times. The rearrangement joins TRBV5-1 to TRBJ2-2; 8 bases align to TRBD2. Germline loops: CDR1 SGHRS, CDR2 YFSETQ. After removal of 7 bases from V and 5 bases from J, the junction contained 10 bases not matched to a gene. This CDR3 contains 15 residues. The CDR3 DNA is TGCGCCAGCCGCAATAGCGGGGTTTGGACCGGGGAGCTGTTTTTT. As protein: CASRNSGVWTGELFF.

Only a few counts were recorded for this clonotype. The chain is built from TRBV5-1 and TRBJ2-1; TRBD2 matches 7 bases. The germline V gene has CDR1 SGHRS and CDR2 YFSETQ. V trimming: 0 bases; J trimming: 0 bases; junction bases outside the gene matches: 3. The CDR3 loop spans 16 amino acids. The CDR3 is CASSLVRGSSYNEQFF. CDR3 nucleotides: TGCGCCAGCAGCTTGGTGCGCGGGAGCTCCTACAATGAGCAGTTCTTC.

The rearrangement joins TRBV5-1 to TRBJ2-3; unclear D gene. Looked up from germline, CDR1 is SGHRS and CDR2 is YFSETQ. Trimming removed 1 base from V and 2 bases from J, with 8 bases in between. This CDR3 is built from 14 residues. CDR3 amino acids: CASSLMTFTDTQYF. CDR3 DNA sequence: TGCGCCAGCAGCTTGATGACATTCACAGATACGCAGTATTTT. Looking up the rest from reference TRBV5-1 and TRBJ2-3 gives the full variable domain: KAGVTQTPRYLIKTRGQQVTLSCSPISGHRSVSWYQQTPGQGLQFLFEYFSETQRNKGNFPGRFSGRQFSNSRSEMNVSTLELGDSALYLCASSLMTFTDTQYFGPGTRLTVL.

The chain employs TRBV7-3 and TRBJ2-2; no firm D call. CDR3 size: 15 residues. Germline loops: CDR1 SGHTA, CDR2 FQGTGA. Trimming pared 3 bases from V and 7 bases from J, leaving 15 bases between. The CDR3 loop reads CASSFIFGVNGELFF. The DNA of the CDR3 is TGTGCCAGCAGCTTCATCTTCGGCGTTAACGGGGAGCTGTTTTTT. The entire variable domain, with the rest obtained from reference TRBV7-3 and TRBJ2-2, is as follows: GAGVSQTPSNKVTEKGKYVELRCDPISGHTALYWYRQSLGQGPEFLIYFQGTGAADDSGLPNDRFFAVRPEGSVSTLKIQRTERGDSAVYLCASSFIFGVNGELFFGEGSRLTVL.

This clonotype has ten or more counts. The CDR3 region is CSAGPSGANVLTF. Here the CDR3 DNA reads TGCAGTGCAGGTCCCTCTGGGGCCAACGTCCTGACTTTC. The chain joins TRBV20-1 to TRBJ2-6; D ambiguous. The germline V and J ends were trimmed by 6 bases and 0 bases, with 6 bases remaining between them. Germline values: CDR1 DFQATT, CDR2 SNEGSKA (reference sequence). The length of the CDR3 is 13 residues.

The sample holds many counts of this clonotype. The chain links TRBV12-3 or TRBV12-4 to TRBJ2-2; TRBD1 might be the D (8 bases). Trimming left V 5 bases short and J 4 bases short, with 17 bases between. There are 16 residues in the CDR3. The CDR3 is CASSPTQGEGTGELFF. The CDR3 region has the DNA TGTGCCAGCAGTCCGACACAGGGGGAGGGCACCGGGGAGCTGTTTTTT.

Ten or more counts support this clonotype. This chain joins TRBV20-1 and TRBJ2-1; the match to TRBD2 covers 7 bases. This CDR3 is 14 amino acids long. With V trimmed by 5 bases and J by 8 bases, 12 bases remained unmatched. The germline V gene has CDR1 DFQATT and CDR2 SNEGSKA (reference sequence). CDR3 protein: CSAGHGGSSHEQFF. Here the CDR3 DNA reads TGCAGTGCTGGACATGGCGGGAGTAGCCATGAGCAGTTCTTC.

This clonotype was observed a handful of times. V and J are TRBV3-1 and TRBJ2-7; no clear D gene. CDR1 LGHDT and CDR2 YNNKEL come from the germline V gene (reference sequence). The V and J ends lost 0 bases and 2 bases respectively, with 8 bases between them. CDR3 length: 14 residues. Written as DNA, the CDR3 is TGTGCCAGCAGCCAAGATCAGGCAGCCTACGAGCAGTACTTC. This sequence encodes CASSQDQAAYEQYF.

On this clonotype: The germline gene is not matched at one end of the junction; a read error may be the cause. The chain couples TRBV18 to TRBJ2-2; 7 bases are a match to TRBD1. Germline V lookup: CDR1 KGHSH, CDR2 LQKENI. The CDR3 runs 15 residues. Here the CDR3 DNA reads TGTGCCGGCTCACCACAGCAGGGGGACACCGGGGAGCTGTTTTTT. Protein: CAGSPQQGDTGELFF.

The chain has TRBV7-3 and TRBJ1-2, with D perhaps TRBD1 (6 bases). The V and J ends lost 0 bases and 8 bases respectively, with 10 bases between them. CDR3 length: 13 amino acids. In germline, CDR1 is SGHTA, CDR2 FQGTGA. CDR3 DNA: TGTGCCAGCAGCTTAACGGGGGGGCACGGCTACACCTTC. This gives the protein CASSLTGGHGYTF.

This clonotype has just a few counts. The chain uses TRBV10-3 and TRBJ2-5; possible D gene TRBD2, 8 bases. Between the trimmed V and J ends, which lost 3 bases and 1 base, there was a span of 18 bases. In germline, CDR1 is ENHRY, CDR2 SYGVKD. The CDR3 runs 17 residues. Written as DNA, the CDR3 is TGTGCCATCAGTGATCCTTTAGCGGGACAGACCCAAGAGACCCAGTACTTC. It translates to CAISDPLAGQTQETQYF.

This clonotype was picked up many times. V and J are TRBV10-3 and TRBJ1-1; TRBD1 might be the D (6 bases). CDR1 and CDR2 from the germline V gene are ENHRY and SYGVKD. The CDR3 has 15 amino acids. Trimming removed 6 bases from V and 1 base from J, with 15 bases in between. The chain's CDR3 is CAIRILQGPNTEAFF. The CDR3, as DNA: TGTGCCATCAGAATCTTACAGGGACCGAACACTGAAGCTTTCTTT.

This clonotype was detected a few times. The chain employs TRBV6-6 and TRBJ2-3; D is uncertain. Trimming left V 7 bases short and J 1 base short, with 9 bases between. Germline loops: CDR1 MNHNY, CDR2 SVGAGI (reference sequence). This CDR3 region has 13 residues. CDR3 sequence: CASNEPGTDTQYF. CDR3 in DNA: TGTGCCAGCAACGAACCGGGCACAGATACGCAGTATTTT.

The chain combines TRBV27 with TRBJ1-2, with D uncertain. V lost 5 bases and J lost 5, with 21 bases in between. The CDR3 runs to 16 residues. The germline gives CDR1 MNHEY, CDR2 SMNVEV (reference sequence). CDR3 in DNA: TGTGCCAGCAGTCCAATATTCATTGTGGGCCAATATGGCTACACCTTC. As protein: CASSPIFIVGQYGYTF.

This clonotype was found a few times. The chain has TRBV9 and TRBJ2-2; TRBD1 agrees at 8 bases. V shed 3 bases and J 7 bases; nucleotides not matched to a gene: 8. CDR1 SGDLS and CDR2 YYNGEE come from the germline V gene. The CDR3 extends over 15 amino acids. CDR3 nucleotide sequence: TGTGCCAGCAGCGCCGGACAGGGAAGTGTCGGGGAGCTGTTTTTT. Its translation is CASSAGQGSVGELFF.

The sample holds a few counts of this clonotype. The chain is built from TRBV28 and TRBJ2-4; D tentatively reads TRBD1 or TRBD2 (5 bases each). Per the germline V gene, CDR1 is MDHEN and CDR2 is SYDVKM. The length of the CDR3 is 15 residues. V was pared by 8 bases and J by 3 bases, with 17 bases between. CDR3 region: CASLGTTRDKNIQYF. As DNA, the CDR3 is TGTGCCAGCCTGGGGACGACGAGGGACAAAAACATTCAGTACTTC.

This clonotype occurred many times. The CDR3 loop is CASSLAGTPPYEQYF. CDR3 bases: TGCGCCAGCAGCTTAGCCGGGACTCCACCCTACGAGCAGTACTTC. The V and J genes are TRBV5-1 and TRBJ2-7, with a weak D call TRBD2 (6 bases). CDR1 is SGHRS, CDR2 YFSETQ, per germline. Trimming took 2 bases from V and 2 from J, leaving 14 bases between them. This CDR3 is built from 15 residues.

This clonotype appeared many times. V usage is TRBV5-1 and J usage is TRBJ2-4; no clear D. Between the trimmed V and J ends, which lost 0 bases and 5 bases, there was a span of 9 bases. The V gene's germline CDR1 is SGHRS and CDR2 YFSETQ. CDR3 length equals 14 residues. The DNA of the CDR3 is TGCGCCAGCAGCTTGGGTGTCACGGAAAACATTCAGTACTTC. This encodes CASSLGVTENIQYF.

This rearrangement joins TRBV4-1 to TRBJ2-3; no reliable D call. CDR1 MGHRA and CDR2 YSYEKL come from the germline V gene. V dropped 10 bases and J dropped 1 base, with 12 bases sitting between them. There are 13 residues in the CDR3. The CDR3 loop reads CATADVGTDTQYF. The CDR3 bases are TGCGCCACCGCGGATGTGGGCACAGATACGCAGTATTTT.

The gene calls are TRBV20-1 and TRBJ1-1; D perhaps matches TRBD1 (5 bases). The CDR3 extends over 12 amino acids. V was shortened by 1 base and J by 3 bases, with 6 bases between the two germline ends. Per the germline V gene, CDR1 is DFQATT and CDR2 is SNEGSKA (reference sequence). CDR3 loop: CSARVRDTEAFF. CDR3 in DNA: TGCAGTGCTAGAGTCAGGGACACTGAAGCTTTCTTT.

This clonotype was counted at least ten times. This rearrangement joins TRBV4-1 to TRBJ2-1; 11 bases line up with TRBD2. The ends lost 1 base at V and 4 bases at J; junction bases unmatched: 0. Germline CDR1 MGHRA, CDR2 YSYEKL. This CDR3 has 15 residues. The CDR3 coding sequence is TGCGCCAGCAGCCAAGCTAGCGGGGGGTACAATGAGCAGTTCTTC. It specifies CASSQASGGYNEQFF.

This clonotype was found a few times. This chain connects TRBV5-6 to TRBJ2-1, with D unresolved. The CDR3 extends over 13 amino acids. The V end lost 1 base, the J end lost 2 bases, and 4 bases lay between the germline ends. Germline V gives CDR1 SGHDT, CDR2 YYEEEE. The CDR3 loop is CASSLWAYNEQFF. CDR3 nucleotide sequence: TGTGCCAGCAGCTTGTGGGCCTACAATGAGCAGTTCTTC.

This clonotype was counted at least ten times. The V gene is TRBV7-6, the J gene TRBJ2-7; 11 nucleotides line up with TRBD2. The CDR3 length is 15 residues. Germline lookup yields CDR1 SGHVS and CDR2 FNYEAQ. The V gene end was trimmed by 2 bases and the J gene end by 7 bases; junction bases not matched to a gene: 7. The CDR3 nucleotides are TGTGCCAGCAGCTTAAAACTAGCGGGAGTAGAGGAGCAGTACTTC. It specifies CASSLKLAGVEEQYF.

The chain uses TRBV12-3 or TRBV12-4 and TRBJ2-5; no clear D. V gave up 3 bases and J gave up 4 bases, with 9 bases separating them. The CDR3 contains 13 residues. This chain's CDR3 is CASSLEHGETQYF. The CDR3 bases are TGTGCCAGCAGTTTGGAACACGGAGAGACCCAGTACTTC.